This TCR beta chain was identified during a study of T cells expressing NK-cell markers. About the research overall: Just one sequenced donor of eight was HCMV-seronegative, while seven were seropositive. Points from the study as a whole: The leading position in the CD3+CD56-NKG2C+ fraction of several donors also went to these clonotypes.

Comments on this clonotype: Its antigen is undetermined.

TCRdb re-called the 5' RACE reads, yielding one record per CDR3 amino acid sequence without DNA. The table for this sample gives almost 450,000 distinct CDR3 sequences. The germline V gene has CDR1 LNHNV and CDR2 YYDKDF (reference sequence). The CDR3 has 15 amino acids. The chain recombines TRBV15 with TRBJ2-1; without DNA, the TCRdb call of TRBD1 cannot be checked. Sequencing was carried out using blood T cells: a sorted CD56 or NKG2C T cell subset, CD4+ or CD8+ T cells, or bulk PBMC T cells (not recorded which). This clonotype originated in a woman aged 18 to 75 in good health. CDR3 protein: CATSRDNSGYNEQFF.